A single sample gave rise to the 8 T cell receptor beta chains below, sequenced in a study of cytomegalovirus exposure and HLA in healthy donors. The PCR made use of 60 Vbeta and 13 Jbeta primers. Profiled with immunoSEQ multiplex PCR; TCRdb holds only in-frame clones, not every one. Among some 120,000 clones, about 79% were seen once, and the ten largest hold less than 2.5%. Material: PBMCs. The receptors originated from a man aged 50-59 years in good health and CMV-seronegative.

This clone appeared a single time. The chain uses TRBV19 and TRBJ1-5, with a possible D match to TRBD1 (5 bases). Trimming cost V 3 bases and J 5 bases, with 14 bases left between them. The CDR3 is made up of 15 amino acids. CDR1 and CDR2 from the germline V gene are LNHDA and SQIVND (reference sequence). The CDR3 is CASSMQARVHQPQHF. The CDR3 bases are TGTGCCAGTAGTATGCAAGCCAGGGTCCATCAGCCCCAGCATTTT.

The rearrangement links TRBV19 to TRBJ2-1; 12 bases are a match to TRBD2. The trim removed 11 bases at V and 0 bases at J, leaving 5 bases unmatched. The germline gives CDR1 LNHDA, CDR2 SQIVND (reference sequence). CDR3 length equals 15 residues. The CDR3 DNA is TGTGCCTCCCAGACTAGCGGGGGCTCCTACAATGAGCAGTTCTTC. As protein: CASQTSGGSYNEQFF.

The V and J genes are TRBV2 and TRBJ1-5; weak D call: TRBD1 (6 bases). The V end lost 4 bases, the J end lost 4 bases, and 11 bases lay between the germline ends. From germline, CDR1 is SNHLY and CDR2 FYNNEI. CDR3 length equals 14 residues. The CDR3 region is CASSADRLNQPQHF. CDR3 nucleotide sequence: TGTGCCAGCAGTGCCGACAGGCTGAATCAGCCCCAGCATTTT.

The rearrangement joins TRBV15 to TRBJ2-1; 9 bases agree with TRBD2. In germline, CDR1 is LNHNV, CDR2 YYDKDF (reference sequence). Germline trimming cut 1 base from V and 4 bases from J; bases unmatched to any gene: 2. The CDR3 extends over 15 amino acids. CDR3 bases: TGTGCCACCAGCAGAGTAGCGGGGGTTTACAATGAGCAGTTCTTC. Translating gives CATSRVAGVYNEQFF.

The chain employs TRBV7-2 and TRBJ2-5; 12 bases map to TRBD2. CDR3 length: 21 residues. Germline V lookup: CDR1 SGHTA, CDR2 FQGNSA. Losses at the gene ends were 0 bases for V and 4 bases for J; bases not matched to a gene: 18. The CDR3 region is CASSLAPLLAGGPGFLETQYF. In nucleotides, the CDR3 is TGTGCCAGCAGCTTAGCTCCCCTCCTAGCGGGGGGGCCCGGGTTCCTAGAGACCCAGTACTTC. Variable domain in full (rest from reference TRBV7-2 and TRBJ2-5): GAGVSQSPSNKVTEKGKDVELRCDPISGHTALYWYRQSLGQGLEFLIYFQGNSAPDKSGLPSDRFSAERTGGSVSTLTIQRTQQEDSAVYLCASSLAPLLAGGPGFLETQYFGPGTRLLVL.

This chain connects TRBV27 to TRBJ1-2, with D maybe TRBD1 (6 bases). V dropped 3 bases and J dropped 0 bases, with 14 bases sitting between them. The length of the CDR3 is 16 residues. Germline CDR1 and CDR2: MNHEY and SMNVEV (reference sequence). Here the CDR3 reads CASSFHRTATNYGYTF. Written as DNA, the CDR3 is TGTGCCAGCAGTTTCCACCGGACAGCTACTAACTATGGCTACACCTTC.

The table lists this clone with a count of one. The chain joins TRBV19 to TRBJ1-5, with 9 bases aligning to TRBD1. Trimming removed 6 bases from V and 4 bases from J; junction bases left unmatched: 13. Per germline, CDR1 LNHDA and CDR2 SQIVND (reference sequence). The CDR3 runs 17 residues. CDR3 amino acids: CASRNGGGQGLNQPQHF. The CDR3 DNA reads TGTGCCAGTAGAAACGGTGGGGGACAGGGACTAAATCAGCCCCAGCATTTT.

The chain recombines TRBV2 with TRBJ1-2; 10 bases fit TRBD1. The CDR3 covers 15 residues. Germline CDR1 reads SNHLY; CDR2 reads FYNNEI. V lost 7 bases to trimming and J lost 7 bases; unmatched junction nucleotides: 12. The CDR3 loop reads CASTPGRGTGAGYTF. CDR3 nucleotides: TGTGCCAGCACCCCCGGGCGTGGGACAGGGGCTGGCTACACCTTC.